The next 29 T cell receptor beta chains were all read from a single sample in a study of cytomegalovirus exposure and HLA in healthy donors. 13 Jbeta primers and 60 Vbeta primers were used for the PCR. Libraries were prepared by immunoSEQ multiplex PCR; TCRdb keeps only in-frame clonotypes and omits some of them. The sample carries under 150,000 clones, approximately 80% recorded once. Sequenced sample: PBMCs. All receptors derive from a girl aged 2 to 10 in good health and CMV-seronegative.

This chain connects TRBV11-2 to TRBJ2-1; 12 bases fit TRBD2. Germline CDR1 reads SGHAT; CDR2 reads FQNNGV. The junction had 5 bases not matched to a gene; V was cut back by 1 base and J by 4 bases. The CDR3 consists of 17 residues. Here the CDR3 DNA reads TGTGCCAGCAGCTTAGGTAGGACTAGCGGGAAATACAATGAGCAGTTCTTC. The encoded protein is CASSLGRTSGKYNEQFF. Supplemented by reference TRBV11-2 and TRBJ2-1, the full variable domain reads EAGVAQSPRYKIIEKRQSVAFWCNPISGHATLYWYQQILGQGPKLLIQFQNNGVVDDSQLPKDRFSAERLKGVDSTLKIQPAKLEDSAVYLCASSLGRTSGKYNEQFFGPGTRLTVL.

The chain has TRBV28 and TRBJ2-7, with TRBD1 matching 7 bases. This CDR3 contains 12 residues. With V trimmed by 6 bases and J by 3 bases, 2 bases remained unmatched. Germline V CDR1 and CDR2: MDHEN, SYDVKM. The CDR3 coding sequence is TGTGCCAGCAGGACAGGGCACTACGAGCAGTACTTC. Its translation: CASRTGHYEQYF.

The rearrangement joins TRBV2 to TRBJ1-1; weak D call: TRBD1 (5 bases). V lost 3 bases and J lost 5, with 10 bases in between. This CDR3 region has 13 residues. Germline CDR1 and CDR2: SNHLY and FYNNEI. The DNA of the CDR3 is TGTGCCAGCAGTGAGGGGCGATGGACTGAAGCTTTCTTT. Translated, it gives CASSEGRWTEAFF.

This sequence joins TRBV25-1 and TRBJ1-1, with unresolved D. The length of the CDR3 is 13 residues. Trimming shortened V by 4 bases and J by 2 bases, and 8 bases separated the two germline ends. Germline lookup yields CDR1 MGHDK and CDR2 SYGVNS. The CDR3 reads CASSGGLNTEAFF. CDR3 bases: TGTGCCAGCAGTGGCGGACTAAACACTGAAGCTTTCTTT.

On this clone: This CDR3 is also generated by other DNA sequences in the sample. The chain recombines TRBV5-4 with TRBJ2-7; TRBD2 is a possible D gene (5 bases). CDR3 length equals 13 residues. Trimming removed 0 bases at V and 7 bases at J, with 11 bases between. Germline V gives CDR1 SGHNT, CDR2 YYREEE (reference sequence). For the CDR3, the DNA is TGTGCCAGCAGCTTGGGAGCGAGAGGGGAGCAGTACTTC. As protein: CASSLGARGEQYF.

The sample holds one count of this clone. The chain links TRBV2 to TRBJ2-4, with a weak D call TRBD2 (6 bases). This CDR3 has 14 residues. CDR1 is SNHLY and CDR2 is FYNNEI in the germline V gene. The V end was cut by 3 bases, the J end by 3 bases, with 9 bases between. CDR3 amino acids: CASSEGLGKNIQYF. As DNA, the CDR3 is TGTGCCAGCAGTGAGGGACTGGGCAAAAACATTCAGTACTTC.

The chain couples TRBV7-9 to TRBJ2-3, with no clear D. Trimming took 5 bases from V and 6 from J, leaving 9 bases between them. This CDR3 has 12 residues. CDR1 is SEHNR and CDR2 is FQNEAQ in the germline V gene (reference sequence). The CDR3 loop is CASSPTGDTQYF. The DNA for the CDR3 is TGTGCCAGCAGCCCCACCGGGGATACGCAGTATTTT.

The chain links TRBV10-3 to TRBJ1-1; D is unclear. The germline gives CDR1 ENHRY, CDR2 SYGVKD. Trimming left V 6 bases short and J 1 base short, with 18 bases between. The CDR3 contains 16 residues. CDR3: CAIRGRSPDQNTEAFF. The DNA of the CDR3 is TGTGCCATCAGAGGGAGGAGCCCTGACCAGAACACTGAAGCTTTCTTT.

Only a few counts were recorded for this clone. J is TRBJ2-7 and V is TRBV2; TRBD2 matches at 12 bases. This CDR3 has 14 amino acids. Germline V gene data show CDR1 as SNHLY and CDR2 as FYNNEI. The V segment lost 6 bases and the J segment 3 bases; nucleotides outside the gene matches: 3. This CDR3 reads CASRTSGGIYEQYF. CDR3 coding DNA: TGTGCCAGCAGAACTAGCGGGGGGATCTACGAGCAGTACTTC.

The J gene is TRBJ1-1, the V gene TRBV20-1; TRBD1 aligns across 8 bases. The CDR3 loop spans 11 amino acids. CDR1 DFQATT and CDR2 SNEGSKA come from the germline V gene (reference sequence). J gave up 8 bases and V 2 bases, and 1 base lay outside the gene matches. The CDR3 sequence: CSARRQGEAFF. The CDR3 DNA sequence: TGCAGTGCTAGACGACAGGGGGAAGCTTTCTTT.

This clone was seen only a few times. The identical CDR3 is also encoded by other nucleotide sequences in the sample. J is TRBJ1-6 and V is TRBV6-4; 7 bases are shared with TRBD1. V shed 2 bases, J shed 7 bases, and the junction held 5 bases outside the gene matches. CDR1 MRHNA and CDR2 SNTAGT come from the germline V gene. The CDR3 totals 15 residues. The CDR3 DNA is TGTGCCAGCAGTGACAACCAGGGGGGCAATTCACCCCTCCACTTT. It translates to CASSDNQGGNSPLHF.

This chain links TRBV9 with TRBJ2-7, with 8 bases that match TRBD1. Germline V gives CDR1 SGDLS, CDR2 YYNGEE. This CDR3 has 15 amino acids. The V and J ends lost 1 base and 6 bases, in that order; junction bases with no gene match: 9. The CDR3, as DNA: TGTGCCAGCAGCGTAAACAGGGGGGAGTTTGGCGAGCAGTACTTC. Protein: CASSVNRGEFGEQYF.

This clone is a singleton in its sample. V gene TRBV7-9 combines with J gene TRBJ1-3, with D uncertain. The CDR3 is 14 residues long. Trimming shortened V by 8 bases and J by 0 bases, and 11 bases separated the two germline ends. In germline, CDR1 is SEHNR, CDR2 FQNEAQ (reference sequence). In DNA, the CDR3 is TGTGCCAGCGTAGCAACCATCTCTGGAAACACCATATATTTT. Translating it yields CASVATISGNTIYF.

V usage is TRBV7-7 and J usage is TRBJ2-1; tentative D call: TRBD2 (5 bases). The ends were cut back, 5 bases at V and 4 bases at J, with 9 bases in the middle. CDR1 and CDR2 from the germline V gene are SSHAT and FNYEAQ (reference sequence). The CDR3 runs 13 residues. CDR3 nucleotides: TGTGCCAGCAGCGAGGACTCTTACAATGAGCAGTTCTTC. It codes for CASSEDSYNEQFF.

This sequence joins TRBV29-1 and TRBJ2-7; possibly TRBD2 for D (8 bases). With 6 bases removed from V and 2 bases from J, the gap between germline ends came to 20 bases. CDR1 is SQVTM and CDR2 is ANQGSEA in the germline V gene. The CDR3 consists of 15 residues. The CDR3 loop is CSVTRGAGGAYEQYF. DNA for the CDR3: TGCAGCGTCACCAGGGGGGCGGGAGGCGCCTACGAGCAGTACTTC.

This clone showed up just a few times. The CDR3 DNA follows: TGTGCCAGCAGTTGGACAGGGACGAGCACAGATACGCAGTATTTT. Its protein product is CASSWTGTSTDTQYF. V gene TRBV28 combines with J gene TRBJ2-3, with 8 bases identical to TRBD1. V shed 4 bases and J 0 bases; nucleotides not matched to a gene: 3. Germline V CDR1 and CDR2: MDHEN, SYDVKM. This CDR3 has 15 amino acids.

The CDR3 reads CASSRGQSTDTQYF. The CDR3 DNA sequence: TGCGCCAGCAGCCGTGGACAGAGCACAGATACGCAGTATTTT. The V and J genes are TRBV5-1 and TRBJ2-3, with D perhaps matching TRBD1 (6 bases). The CDR3 is 14 residues long. Germline CDR1 is SGHRS and CDR2 is YFSETQ. Deletions cut 4 bases from V and 0 bases from J, with 9 bases between.

CDR3 sequence reads: CAWATGEATGELFF. The CDR3 DNA sequence: TGTGCCTGGGCCACAGGGGAAGCAACCGGGGAGCTGTTTTTT. This chain joins TRBV30 and TRBJ2-2, with 7 bases aligning to TRBD1. V lost 5 bases, J lost 5 bases, and 8 bases stayed unmatched. Germline V gene data show CDR1 as GTSNPN and CDR2 as SVGIG (reference sequence). This CDR3 contains 14 residues.

CDR3 sequence (DNA): TGCGCCAGCAGCACCCGGACAGGGGGCGGGGGGAACACTGAAGCTTTCTTT. As protein: CASSTRTGGGGNTEAFF. The chain joins TRBV5-1 to TRBJ1-1; the match to TRBD1 covers 11 bases. The CDR3 sequence is 17 residues long. Germline V lookup: CDR1 SGHRS, CDR2 YFSETQ. Losses at the gene ends were 4 bases for V and 1 base for J; bases not matched to a gene: 9.

The CDR3 spells CASSRDRVANTGELFF. The DNA for the CDR3 is TGTGCCAGCTCTCGAGACAGGGTGGCGAACACCGGGGAGCTGTTTTTT. The genes are TRBV28 and TRBJ2-2, with 7 bases lining up with TRBD1. Germline CDR1 is MDHEN and CDR2 is SYDVKM. The length of the CDR3 is 16 residues. Unmatched junction bases numbered 9, after V lost 8 bases and J lost 0 bases.

The genes are TRBV15 and TRBJ2-2; D is possibly TRBD1 (6 bases). Per germline, CDR1 LNHNV and CDR2 YYDKDF (reference sequence). This CDR3 comprises 17 residues. V was pared by 5 bases and J by 1 base, with 17 bases between. CDR3 sequence: CATSGGYGERNTGELFF. DNA for the CDR3: TGTGCCACCAGCGGGGGCTACGGCGAAAGGAACACCGGGGAGCTGTTTTTT.

The gene calls are TRBV19 and TRBJ2-2; 9 bases map to TRBD1. This CDR3 region has 15 residues. Germline V gene data show CDR1 as LNHDA and CDR2 as SQIVND (reference sequence). The J segment lost 7 bases and the V segment lost 5 bases, leaving 8 bases of the junction unmatched. CDR3 DNA sequence: TGTGCCAGTAGTGCCGGGACAGGGAAAGGCGGGGAGCTGTTTTTT. This codes for CASSAGTGKGGELFF.

The genes are TRBV5-1 and TRBJ2-7; weak D call: TRBD1 (6 bases). The V end was cut by 0 bases, the J end by 0 bases, with 19 bases between. The CDR3 is 18 amino acids. In germline, CDR1 is SGHRS, CDR2 YFSETQ. The CDR3 is CASSLAGGRGRGSYEQYF. The DNA of the CDR3 is TGCGCCAGCAGCTTGGCTGGGGGCAGGGGCAGGGGCTCCTACGAGCAGTACTTC.

This clone was seen a handful of times. V usage is TRBV19 and J usage is TRBJ1-5; possible D gene TRBD1, 6 bases. Trimming took 4 bases from V and 7 from J, leaving 17 bases between them. The germline V gene has CDR1 LNHDA and CDR2 SQIVND (reference sequence). CDR3 length equals 15 residues. The CDR3 is CASSTTQGIGQPQHF. For the CDR3, the DNA is TGTGCCAGTAGTACTACTCAGGGGATAGGCCAGCCCCAGCATTTT.

The J gene is TRBJ1-5, the V gene TRBV6-5, with 10 bases aligning to TRBD1. This CDR3 contains 15 residues. Per germline, CDR1 MNHEY and CDR2 SVGAGI. J lost 6 bases, V lost 5 bases, and 7 bases had no gene match. CDR3 residues: CASSQTGGSGQPQHF. The CDR3 nucleotides read TGTGCCAGCAGTCAGACAGGGGGCTCCGGTCAGCCCCAGCATTTT.

V gene TRBV6-5 combines with J gene TRBJ1-6, with D possibly TRBD1 on 6 matching bases. The CDR3 is 12 residues long. Germline CDR1 is MNHEY and CDR2 is SVGAGI. The ends were cut back, 5 bases at V and 10 bases at J, with 9 bases in the middle. The CDR3 coding sequence is TGTGCCAGCAGTCCAGGGGCCTCACCCCTCCACTTT. Residues: CASSPGASPLHF.

This clone was picked up a small number of times. The chain is built from TRBV7-9 and TRBJ1-1; 7 positions match TRBD1. CDR1 SEHNR and CDR2 FQNEAQ come from the germline V gene (reference sequence). The CDR3 runs to 15 residues. V lost 6 bases to trimming and J lost 3 bases; unmatched junction nucleotides: 10. CDR3 bases: TGTGCCAGCAGTCCTACCTCCGGGACAGACACTGAAGCTTTCTTT. This sequence encodes CASSPTSGTDTEAFF.

The chain couples TRBV30 to TRBJ1-2; maybe TRBD1 (5 bases). V lost 3 bases and J lost 2, with 19 bases in between. CDR1 is GTSNPN and CDR2 is SVGIG in the germline V gene (reference sequence). The CDR3 is made up of 16 amino acids. The CDR3 nucleotides read TGTGCCTGGAGAATACTTCGGGACTTCCCCAACTATGGCTACACCTTC. Its protein product is CAWRILRDFPNYGYTF.

The rearrangement uses TRBV4-2 and TRBJ2-1, with 8 bases aligning to TRBD1. Germline loops: CDR1 LGHNA, CDR2 YNFKEQ. The length of the CDR3 is 17 residues. V lost 2 bases to trimming and J lost 8 bases; unmatched junction nucleotides: 14. The CDR3 DNA reads as TGTGCCAGCAGCCAAACCGCCGCGACAGGGGTTAGGGATGAGCAGTTCTTC. This translates into CASSQTAATGVRDEQFF.